This TCR beta chain was identified in a study of CD8 T cells in Susac syndrome. TCR beta sequencing was performed on blood CD8+ and CD4+ T cells. Random hexamers were used to reverse transcribe the RNA input (roughly 0.5 to 1 ug). TCRdb re-analysed the immunoSEQ multiplex PCR reads in MiXCR, keeping a single row per CDR3 protein. The table includes approximately 230,000 distinct CDR3 sequences, around 95% detected once. The V and J ends lost 6 bases and 5 bases, in that order; junction bases with no gene match: 8. This CDR3 spans 13 amino acids. Germline CDR1 reads DFQATT; CDR2 reads SNEGSKA (reference sequence).

The sequencing sample was made of CD4+ T cells from PBMCs. The rearrangement uses TRBV20-1 and TRBJ2-5; 8 nucleotides align to TRBD1. This TCR was sampled from a human donor with multiple sclerosis. The CDR3 coding sequence is TGCAGTGCACGGACAGGGAGGATCGAGACCCAGTACTTC. Translating gives CSARTGRIETQYF.